This T cell receptor (beta chain) was recovered during a study of blood T cell repertoires in COVID-19. About the study: The study drew acute and convalescent COVID-19 samples from the United States, Italy and Spain. PBMCs, B-cell-depleted T cells, or T cells provided the cDNA or gDNA that made up the material.

In the authors' methods: Nucleated cell counts were estimated from reference gene primer amplification. Sequencing used immunoSEQ multiplex PCR; TCRdb keeps in-frame clones, though not all of them. For V, J and clone size, that table is used; D and trimming come from the DNA. The profile shows 150,000 to 200,000 clones, around 90% of them singletons. This TCR came from a man aged 60-69 years with acute or convalescent COVID-19. Sequencing used peripheral blood.

CDR3 region: CASSLQGVYNSPLHF. CDR3 nucleotide sequence: TGTGCCAGTAGCCTACAGGGGGTCTATAATTCACCCCTCCACTTT. This sequence joins TRBV19 and TRBJ1-6; 8 bases agree with TRBD1. CDR1 and CDR2 (germline): LNHDA, SQIVND (reference sequence). The CDR3 is made up of 15 amino acids. V trimming: 6 bases; J trimming: 3 bases; junction bases outside the gene matches: 4.